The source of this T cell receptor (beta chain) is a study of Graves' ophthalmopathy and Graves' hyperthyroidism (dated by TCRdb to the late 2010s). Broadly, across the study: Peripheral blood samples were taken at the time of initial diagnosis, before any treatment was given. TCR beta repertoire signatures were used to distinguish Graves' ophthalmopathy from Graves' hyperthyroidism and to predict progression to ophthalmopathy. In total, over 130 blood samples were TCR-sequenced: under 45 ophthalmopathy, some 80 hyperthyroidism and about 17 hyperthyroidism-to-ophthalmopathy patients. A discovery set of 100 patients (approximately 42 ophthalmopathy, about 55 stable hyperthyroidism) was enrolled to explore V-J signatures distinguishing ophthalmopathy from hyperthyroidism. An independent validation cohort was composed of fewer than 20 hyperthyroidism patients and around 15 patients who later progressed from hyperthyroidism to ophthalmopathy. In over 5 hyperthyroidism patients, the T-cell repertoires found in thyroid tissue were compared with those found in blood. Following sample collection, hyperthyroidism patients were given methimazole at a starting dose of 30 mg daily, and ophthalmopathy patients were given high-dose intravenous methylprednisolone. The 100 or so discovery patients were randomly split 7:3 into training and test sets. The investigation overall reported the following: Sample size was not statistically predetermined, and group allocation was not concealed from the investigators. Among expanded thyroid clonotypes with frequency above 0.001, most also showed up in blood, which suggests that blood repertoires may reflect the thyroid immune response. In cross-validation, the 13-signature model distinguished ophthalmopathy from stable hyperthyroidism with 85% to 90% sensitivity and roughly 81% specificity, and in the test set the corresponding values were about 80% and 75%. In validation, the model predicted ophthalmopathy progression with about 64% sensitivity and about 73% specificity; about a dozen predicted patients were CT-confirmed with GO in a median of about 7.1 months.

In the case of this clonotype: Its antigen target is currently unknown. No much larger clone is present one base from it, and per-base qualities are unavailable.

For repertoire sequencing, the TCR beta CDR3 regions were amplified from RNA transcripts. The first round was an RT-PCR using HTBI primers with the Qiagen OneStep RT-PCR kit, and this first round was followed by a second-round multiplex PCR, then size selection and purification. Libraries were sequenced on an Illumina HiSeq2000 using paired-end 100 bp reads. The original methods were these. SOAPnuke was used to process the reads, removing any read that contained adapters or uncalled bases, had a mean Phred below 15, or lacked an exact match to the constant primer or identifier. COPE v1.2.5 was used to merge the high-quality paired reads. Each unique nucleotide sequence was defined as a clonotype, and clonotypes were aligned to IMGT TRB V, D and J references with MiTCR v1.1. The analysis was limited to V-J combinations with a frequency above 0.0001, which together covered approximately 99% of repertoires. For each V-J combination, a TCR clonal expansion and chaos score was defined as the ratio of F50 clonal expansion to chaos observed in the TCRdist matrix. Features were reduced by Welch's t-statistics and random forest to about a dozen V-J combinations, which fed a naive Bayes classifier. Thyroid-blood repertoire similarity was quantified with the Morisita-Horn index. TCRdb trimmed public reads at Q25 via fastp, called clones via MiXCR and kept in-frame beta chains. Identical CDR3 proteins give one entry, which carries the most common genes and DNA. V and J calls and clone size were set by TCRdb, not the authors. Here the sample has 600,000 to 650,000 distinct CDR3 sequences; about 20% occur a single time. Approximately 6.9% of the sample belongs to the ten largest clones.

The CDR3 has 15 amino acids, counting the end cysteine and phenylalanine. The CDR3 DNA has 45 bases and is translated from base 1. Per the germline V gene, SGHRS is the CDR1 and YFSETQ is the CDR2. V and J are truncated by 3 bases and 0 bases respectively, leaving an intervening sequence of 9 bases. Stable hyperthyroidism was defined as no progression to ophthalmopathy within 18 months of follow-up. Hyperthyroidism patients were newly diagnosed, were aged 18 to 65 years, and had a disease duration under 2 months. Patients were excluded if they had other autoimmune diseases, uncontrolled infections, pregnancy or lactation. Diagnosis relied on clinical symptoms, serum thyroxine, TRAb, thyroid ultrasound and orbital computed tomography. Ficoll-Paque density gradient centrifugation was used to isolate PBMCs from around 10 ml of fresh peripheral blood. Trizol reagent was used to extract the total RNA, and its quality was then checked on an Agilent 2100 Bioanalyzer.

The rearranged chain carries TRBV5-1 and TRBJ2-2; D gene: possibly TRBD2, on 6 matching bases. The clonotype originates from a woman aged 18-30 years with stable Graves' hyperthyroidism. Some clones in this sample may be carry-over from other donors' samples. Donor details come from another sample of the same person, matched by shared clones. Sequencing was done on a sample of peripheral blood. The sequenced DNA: TGCGCCAGCAGCTCACTAGCCCCGAACACCGGGGAGCTGTTTTTT. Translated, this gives CASSSLAPNTGELFF.